Given below is one TCR beta chain in context. Its antigen is not identified. The source of the sample is a study of cytotoxic CD8 clonotypes in ibrutinib-treated CLL. CDR1 is SGHRS and CDR2 is YFSETQ in the germline V gene. The CDR3 loop spans 14 amino acids. V lost 0 bases to trimming and J lost 3 bases, with 8 bases between them. Study-wide results and limits: Public clonotypes proved infrequent, and on treatment they shrank or remained steady.

Produced via immunoSEQ multiplex PCR; TCRdb's table is partial and in-frame only. The repertoire holds 270,000 or so clones, roughly three quarters seen once, with roughly 5% in the top ten. This specimen was PBMCs, taken at disease progression, from a patient treated with ibrutinib. This rearrangement joins TRBV5-1 to TRBJ2-3; D may match TRBD1 or TRBD2 (5 bases each). This clonotype was sampled from a human donor with chronic lymphocytic leukemia. CDR3: CASSLGGKTDTQYF. Written as DNA, the CDR3 is TGCGCCAGCAGCTTGGGGGGGAAGACAGATACGCAGTATTTT. The full variable domain, completed using reference TRBV5-1 and TRBJ2-3, is KAGVTQTPRYLIKTRGQQVTLSCSPISGHRSVSWYQQTPGQGLQFLFEYFSETQRNKGNFPGRFSGRQFSNSRSEMNVSTLELGDSALYLCASSLGGKTDTQYFGPGTRLTVL.